Presented here are 5 T cell receptor beta chains from one specimen sequenced in a study of PD-1 blockade in classical Hodgkin lymphoma. Repertoires were generated with immunoSEQ multiplex PCR, while TCRdb's copy carries only in-frame clones and drops some. This sample carries 46,000 or so clones, about 88% of them seen once, and the ten largest clones take over 8%. Brentuximab vedotin exposure varied among the patients, all of whom had relapsed after autologous stem cell transplantation. This sample comprised peripheral blood mononuclear cells (PBMCs), obtained at baseline. All receptors derive from a human donor with classical Hodgkin lymphoma.

The chain joins TRBV7-2 to TRBJ1-2; TRBD1 might be the D (5 bases). Trimming removed 5 bases from V and 7 bases from J, with 14 bases in between. Germline CDR1 is SGHTA and CDR2 is FQGNSA. The CDR3 length is 13 residues. CDR3 in DNA: TGTGCCAGCAGCCCCCGGCAGGGTAGTGGCTACACCTTC. It yields the protein CASSPRQGSGYTF.

The chain joins TRBV28 to TRBJ1-2; D is unclear. In germline, CDR1 is MDHEN, CDR2 SYDVKM. The CDR3 covers 12 residues. V dropped 2 bases and J dropped 4 bases, with 5 bases sitting between them. The CDR3 DNA follows: TGTGCCAGCAGTTTAGACCTCTATGGCTACACCTTC. Encoded protein: CASSLDLYGYTF.

A single count supports this clone. This rearrangement joins TRBV29-1 to TRBJ2-3, with 7 bases aligning to TRBD1. Looked up from germline, CDR1 is SQVTM and CDR2 is ANQGSEA. The V segment lost 1 base and the J segment 4 bases; nucleotides outside the gene matches: 5. The CDR3 length is 14 residues. In nucleotides, the CDR3 is TGCAGCGTTGAAGGACAGGGCATCGCAGATACGCAGTATTTT. Protein: CSVEGQGIADTQYF.

The V and J genes are TRBV6-5 and TRBJ1-1, with unresolved D. V was cut by 2 bases and J by 1 base, with 5 bases left in between. Germline CDR1 and CDR2: MNHEY and SVGAGI. The CDR3 is 13 residues long. The chain's CDR3 is CASSYKANTEAFF. CDR3 DNA sequence: TGTGCCAGCAGTTACAAGGCGAACACTGAAGCTTTCTTT.

This rearrangement joins TRBV4-3 to TRBJ2-1, with 13 bases that match TRBD2. V trimming: 0 bases; J trimming: 7 bases; junction bases outside the gene matches: 9. The CDR3 is made up of 18 amino acids. Germline CDR1 is LGHNA and CDR2 is YSLEER. CDR3 coding DNA: TGCGCCAGCAGCCAAGATGCCCCGGGACTAGCGGGAAGAAATGAGCAGTTCTTC. Translation: CASSQDAPGLAGRNEQFF.